This entry features one TCR beta chain sequence. This clonotype has ten or more counts. The antigen it binds to is not known. At one end, the junction sequence differs from germline, possibly due to a read error. Libraries came from multiplex PCR. Reads for this sample came from an Illumina HiSeq 4000. iRepertoire HTBI primers and Arm-PCR amplification of CDR3 regions were used to construct TCR beta libraries. PCR products were gel purified before sequencing. From the authors' description of their analysis: Gene usage analysis of CDR3 amino acid clonotypes used the 50 to 70 TRBV and about 13 TRBJ segments found across samples. COPE and FqMerger were used to merge the filtered high-quality paired reads into contigs. BLAST was used to align contigs to IMGT TRBV, TRBD and TRBJ reference genes, with CDR3 defined following IMGT. Clonotypes above 0.1% frequency were classified as highly expanded clones. Shannon entropy served as the measure of repertoire diversity, while the Gini coefficient captured V-J evenness. Clonotypes shared by more than one individual were considered public. The raw public reads went through TCRdb reprocessing: fastp at Q25, MiXCR clone calling, in-frame beta chains kept. Every entry covers one CDR3 protein and lists the most common genes and DNA from its rows. These V and J calls derive from TCRdb rather than the authors' analysis. The sample table records about 430,000 distinct CDR3 sequences; about 15% of these occur just once. About 7.6% of the sample goes to the ten largest clones.

This specimen's time point label, interpreted: newly diagnosed GD, antithyroid drugs for less than 3 months. For both TCR sequencing and RNA sequencing, RNA was extracted from PBMCs using TRIzol. The diagnosis of Graves' disease followed American Thyroid Association guidelines. The patients came from an endocrinology department in Xi'an, China. Each patient gave 7.5 to 10 milliliters of peripheral blood, collected in an EDTA anticoagulant tube. PBMCs were isolated by Ficoll Paque Plus density gradient separation without further T cell sorting. RNA quality was checked with an Agilent 2100 Bioanalyzer and agarose gel, and concentration with a NanoDrop 2000. This specimen belongs to a study of regulatory T cells in long-lasting Graves disease listed by TCRdb under 2021. Concerning the study at large: Newly diagnosed Graves' disease patients had taken antithyroid drugs for less than 3 months. The study was registered as a clinical trial and conducted in China. TCR sequencing covered some 13 persistent and approximately 20 newly diagnosed Graves' disease patients, some 33 samples in total. Patients with persistent Graves' disease were compared with patients with newly diagnosed Graves' disease using TCR sequencing and RNA sequencing of peripheral blood.

Study-wide conclusions, independent of this receptor: Patients with persistent disease shared more public clonotypes (about 2,900) than newly diagnosed patients did (966). The small sample size was acknowledged by the authors as a limitation that may reduce accuracy. Lower TCR Shannon entropy and fewer highly expanded clones were observed in persistent Graves' disease patients than in newly diagnosed patients, which suggested clonal expansion. Sequencing and analysis were restricted to the TCR beta chain. Peripheral blood alone was examined, since thyroid tissue, which constituted the primary lesion, could not be accessed.

A further study also used this sample, focusing on T cells in Graves' hyperthyroidism and ophthalmopathy. The second study's paper adds: Stable Graves' hyperthyroidism was defined as the absence of progression to ophthalmopathy over 18 months of follow-up. Hyperthyroidism patients were newly diagnosed, had a disease duration of under 2 months, and were aged 18 to 65 years. Exclusion was applied to patients with uncontrolled infections, other autoimmune diseases, pregnancy or lactation. Diagnoses were based on clinical symptoms, serum thyroxine and TRAb, thyroid ultrasound and orbital computed tomography. The TCR CDR3 was subjected to a first round of RT-PCR using the HTBI primer set and the Qiagen OneStep RT-PCR kit. Most expanded thyroid clonotypes (frequency above 0.001) were also found in blood, which suggests that blood repertoires may mirror thyroid immune responses. A 13 V-J signature model separated ophthalmopathy from stable hyperthyroidism, with 87.88% sensitivity and roughly 81% specificity in cross-validation and 80%/75% in testing. In validation, the model predicted progression to ophthalmopathy a median of roughly six months before onset, with about 71% sensitivity and about 72% specificity. To identify distinguishing TCR V-J signatures, a discovery cohort of roughly 100 patients was used, comprising 40 to 45 with Graves' ophthalmopathy and some 60 with stable Graves' hyperthyroidism. Prospective prediction of ophthalmopathy was tested in an independent validation cohort consisting of 18 hyperthyroidism patients and approximately 16 patients who later progressed to ophthalmopathy. The 95 to 100 discovery patients were randomly split 7:3 into training and test sets. Thyroid tissue and blood T-cell repertoires from six Graves' hyperthyroidism patients were also compared in the study. After blood sampling, hyperthyroidism patients were treated with methimazole at a starting dose of 30 mg daily, and ophthalmopathy patients were treated with high-dose intravenous methylprednisolone. Libraries were constructed in a second round of multiplex PCR, after which size selection and purification were carried out. The libraries were sequenced on an Illumina HiSeq2000 using paired-end 100 bp reads. SOAPnuke was used to process the raw data, with reads discarded if the reads contained adapters or uncalled bases, had a mean Phred below 15, or lacked an exact constant-primer or identifier match. COPE v1.2.5 was used to merge high-quality paired reads, and clonotypes were defined as unique nucleotide sequences. MiTCR v1.1 was used to align clonotypes to the IMGT TRBV, TRBD and TRBJ reference segments. Analysis was restricted to V-J combinations with a frequency above 0.0001, which covered roughly 99% of repertoires. The TCS score was defined as the ratio of F50 (clonal expansion) to E x V (chaos), calculated using BLOSUM62-based TCRdist between CDR3 peptides within each V-J. Welch's t-statistics and random forest reduced 500 to 550 V-J features to 10 to 15, which were used in a naive Bayes classifier (R e1071). No statistical method was used to fix the sample size in advance, and group allocation was not hidden from the investigators. The paper describes TCR Vbeta CDR3 sequencing of 140 or so peripheral blood samples, made up of some 40 ophthalmopathy patients, some 76 hyperthyroidism patients and about 17 progressor patients.

The sample in question was peripheral blood mononuclear cells (PBMCs), obtained at new diagnosis, from a patient treated with antithyroid drugs. This receptor was identified in a woman aged 40 to 50 with Graves disease. Donor details come from another sample of the same person, matched by shared clones.

For the CDR3, the sequence is CASSLDPHEQYF. Here is the DNA: TGTGCCAGTAGCTTAGATCCCCACGAGCAGTACTTC. This chain is built from TRBV11-2 and TRBJ2-7; no confident D gene assignment can be made. The germline V gene yields SGHAT for CDR1 and FQNNGV for CDR2. Measured from the cysteine to the phenylalanine, the CDR3 is 12 residues long. The CDR3 DNA has 36 bases and is translated from base 1.